A selection of T cell receptor beta chains follows, all from one sample in a study of blood T cell repertoires in COVID-19. Only in-frame clones appear in the TCRdb table, and some are missing; sequencing was by immunoSEQ multiplex PCR. The table records a few hundred thousand clones, more than 70% of them present only once. Sequencing input: PBMCs or T cells enriched from blood (not recorded which). All receptors come from a woman aged 18-35 years who had recovered from COVID-19. CDR3s include the opening cysteine and the closing phenylalanine or tryptophan. Fields, in order: clone size, V gene, CDR3 length, D gene, J gene, CDR3 DNA, CDR3 protein. A D gene is named only where the DNA matches it firmly. Not all rows give a size; the values are once, few, many and, for expanded clones, a class.

abundance: once; v_gene: TRBV19; len: 20; d_gene: TRBD2; j_gene: TRBJ2-3; CDR3nt: TGTGCCAGTAGTTCCCCGGGGGCGGGGGGCCAACCTATCTTCTCAGATACGCAGTATTTT; CDR3aa: CASSSPGAGGQPIFSDTQYF
abundance: NA; v_gene: TRBV2; len: 13; d_gene: TRBD1; j_gene: TRBJ1-2; CDR3nt: TGTGCCAGCAGTGGAGACAGGGGCTATGGCTACACCTTC; CDR3aa: CASSGDRGYGYTF
abundance: NA; v_gene: TRBV4-1; len: 16; d_gene: TRBD2; j_gene: TRBJ2-2; CDR3nt: TGCGCCAGCAGCCAAGTTGAGCAGGGAGGGACCGGGGAGCTGTTTTTT; CDR3aa: CASSQVEQGGTGELFF
abundance: NA; v_gene: TRBV13; len: 12; d_gene: TRBD1; j_gene: TRBJ1-2; CDR3nt: TGTGCCAGCAGCCCAGGGACAGTCGGCTACACCTTC; CDR3aa: CASSPGTVGYTF
abundance: once; v_gene: TRBV9; len: 14; d_gene: NA; j_gene: TRBJ2-1; CDR3nt: TGTGCCAGCAGCGTAGCAACAGTTGGTAATGAGCAGTTCTTC; CDR3aa: CASSVATVGNEQFF
abundance: NA; v_gene: TRBV30; len: 12; d_gene: NA; j_gene: TRBJ2-1; CDR3nt: TGTGCCTCCTGGACAGACCTAATGAGGCAGTTCTTC; CDR3aa: CASWTDLMRQFF
abundance: NA; v_gene: TRBV6-1; len: 16; d_gene: NA; j_gene: TRBJ1-4; CDR3nt: TGTGCCAGCAGTCAAGCTGGGCGACGGGGGATTGAAAAACTGTTTTTT; CDR3aa: CASSQAGRRGIEKLFF
abundance: NA; v_gene: TRBV29-1; len: 15; d_gene: NA; j_gene: TRBJ2-7; CDR3nt: TGCAGCGTTGAATGGGTTGGCAGGACAACCTACGAGCAGTACTTC; CDR3aa: CSVEWVGRTTYEQYF
abundance: NA; v_gene: TRBV27; len: 16; d_gene: TRBD1; j_gene: TRBJ2-2; CDR3nt: TGTGCCAGCTTACTAACCGGGACAGTGAACACCGGGGAGCTGTTTTTT; CDR3aa: CASLLTGTVNTGELFF
abundance: NA; v_gene: TRBV6-2/TRBV6-3; len: 13; d_gene: TRBD1; j_gene: TRBJ1-2; CDR3nt: TGTGCCAGCAGTGAGACAGGGCGGGTTGGCTACACCTTC; CDR3aa: CASSETGRVGYTF
abundance: NA; v_gene: TRBV30; len: 15; d_gene: TRBD2; j_gene: TRBJ2-6; CDR3nt: TGTGCCCGGGGAGGGAGGTCCTCTGGGGCCAACGTCCTGACTTTC; CDR3aa: CARGGRSSGANVLTF
abundance: NA; v_gene: TRBV5-4; len: 13; d_gene: NA; j_gene: TRBJ2-5; CDR3nt: TGTGCCAGCAGCTTGGGACAGCAAGAGACCCAGTACTTC; CDR3aa: CASSLGQQETQYF
abundance: once; v_gene: TRBV30; len: 13; d_gene: NA; j_gene: TRBJ1-2; CDR3nt: TGTGCCTGGAGTGTCCTGGAGAACTATGGCTACACCTTC; CDR3aa: CAWSVLENYGYTF
abundance: NA; v_gene: TRBV30; len: 13; d_gene: NA; j_gene: TRBJ1-1; CDR3nt: TGTGCCTGGAGTGGGGGCACAAACACTGAAGCTTTCTTT; CDR3aa: CAWSGGTNTEAFF
abundance: NA; v_gene: TRBV6-5; len: 13; d_gene: NA; j_gene: TRBJ2-7; CDR3nt: TGTGCCAGCAGTTACTACACAACCTACGAGCAGTACTTC; CDR3aa: CASSYYTTYEQYF
abundance: NA; v_gene: TRBV19; len: 15; d_gene: NA; j_gene: TRBJ1-1; CDR3nt: TGTGCCAGTAGTAACCCTCCAGGGGTGAATACTGAAGCTTTCTTT; CDR3aa: CASSNPPGVNTEAFF
abundance: NA; v_gene: TRBV9; len: 13; d_gene: NA; j_gene: TRBJ1-4; CDR3nt: TGTGCCAGCAGCGAGGGGAGGGGGGAAAAACTGTTTTTT; CDR3aa: CASSEGRGEKLFF
abundance: NA; v_gene: TRBV19; len: 17; d_gene: TRBD2; j_gene: TRBJ2-3; CDR3nt: TGTGCCAGTAGTATGGTACTAGCGGGGGGGAGCACAGATACGCAGTATTTT; CDR3aa: CASSMVLAGGSTDTQYF
abundance: NA; v_gene: TRBV10-2; len: 14; d_gene: NA; j_gene: TRBJ1-1; CDR3nt: TGCGCCAGCAGTGAGCGAGGGCATACACATGAAGCTTTCTTT; CDR3aa: CASSERGHTHEAFF
abundance: NA; v_gene: TRBV19; len: 15; d_gene: NA; j_gene: TRBJ1-1; CDR3nt: TGTGCCAGTAGTATAGGGAGAAACATGAACACTGAAGCTTTCTTT; CDR3aa: CASSIGRNMNTEAFF
abundance: NA; v_gene: TRBV6-2/TRBV6-3; len: 13; d_gene: NA; j_gene: TRBJ1-2; CDR3nt: TGTGCCAGCAGTTATATTGGCCTCCATGGCTACACCTTC; CDR3aa: CASSYIGLHGYTF
abundance: NA; v_gene: TRBV19; len: 14; d_gene: TRBD2; j_gene: TRBJ2-5; CDR3nt: TGTGCCAGTAGTACTAGCGGGGGGCGAGAGACCCAGTACTTC; CDR3aa: CASSTSGGRETQYF
abundance: once; v_gene: TRBV20-1; len: 19; d_gene: NA; j_gene: TRBJ2-6; CDR3nt: TGCAGTGCTAGTTTGGGGGCCAGGCTGGGTATTACTGGGGCCAACGTCCTGACTTTC; CDR3aa: CSASLGARLGITGANVLTF
abundance: NA; v_gene: TRBV5-1; len: 14; d_gene: TRBD1; j_gene: TRBJ1-1; CDR3nt: TGCGCCAGCGGACAAGGACAGGAGAACACTGAAGCTTTCTTT; CDR3aa: CASGQGQENTEAFF
abundance: NA; v_gene: TRBV28; len: 12; d_gene: NA; j_gene: TRBJ2-7; CDR3nt: TGTGCCGGAGGGCCGGTGGAGGGGCTTCAGTACTTC; CDR3aa: CAGGPVEGLQYF
abundance: NA; v_gene: TRBV11-2; len: 13; d_gene: TRBD1; j_gene: TRBJ1-2; CDR3nt: TGTGCCAGCAGCCCGGACAGGGTTGATGGCTACACCTTC; CDR3aa: CASSPDRVDGYTF
abundance: NA; v_gene: TRBV2; len: 21; d_gene: TRBD1; j_gene: TRBJ2-6; CDR3nt: TGTGCCAGCAGTGAAGAAAAACAGGGGTTAACCCCCCCTTCTGGGGCCAACGTCCTGACTTTC; CDR3aa: CASSEEKQGLTPPSGANVLTF
abundance: NA; v_gene: TRBV5-1; len: 13; d_gene: NA; j_gene: TRBJ2-5; CDR3nt: TGCGCCAGCAACCAACTACCTACGGAGACCCAGTACTTC; CDR3aa: CASNQLPTETQYF
abundance: NA; v_gene: TRBV19; len: 15; d_gene: NA; j_gene: TRBJ2-1; CDR3nt: TGTGCCAGTAGTATTAGACAGGTCATTAACAATGAGCAGTTCTTC; CDR3aa: CASSIRQVINNEQFF
abundance: NA; v_gene: TRBV5-6; len: 14; d_gene: NA; j_gene: TRBJ1-2; CDR3nt: TGTGCCAGCAGCTTGGATCGTGTCCCCTATGGCTACACCTTC; CDR3aa: CASSLDRVPYGYTF
abundance: once; v_gene: TRBV7-9; len: 14; d_gene: NA; j_gene: TRBJ1-2; CDR3nt: TGTGCCAGCAGCTTAGGTGCAGGGGTGATTGGCTACACCTTC; CDR3aa: CASSLGAGVIGYTF
abundance: few; v_gene: TRBV5-1; len: 13; d_gene: NA; j_gene: TRBJ1-2; CDR3nt: TGCGCCAGCAGCTTGGGACAGGCGGTAGGCTACACCTTC; CDR3aa: CASSLGQAVGYTF
abundance: NA; v_gene: TRBV19; len: 12; d_gene: NA; j_gene: TRBJ1-3; CDR3nt: TGTGCCAGTAGTGGTATGGTAGACACCATATATTTT; CDR3aa: CASSGMVDTIYF
abundance: NA; v_gene: TRBV5-4; len: 13; d_gene: TRBD2; j_gene: TRBJ2-5; CDR3nt: TGTGCCAGCAGCACGGGGGGTCTGGAGACCCAGTACTTC; CDR3aa: CASSTGGLETQYF
abundance: NA; v_gene: TRBV29-1; len: 14; d_gene: TRBD1; j_gene: TRBJ2-2; CDR3nt: TGCAGCGTGACAGGGGTCCTAAACACCGGGGAGCTGTTTTTT; CDR3aa: CSVTGVLNTGELFF
abundance: NA; v_gene: TRBV12-3/TRBV12-4; len: 12; d_gene: NA; j_gene: TRBJ1-2; CDR3nt: TGTGCCAGCAGTTTGGGGCTTGGTGGCTACACCTTC; CDR3aa: CASSLGLGGYTF